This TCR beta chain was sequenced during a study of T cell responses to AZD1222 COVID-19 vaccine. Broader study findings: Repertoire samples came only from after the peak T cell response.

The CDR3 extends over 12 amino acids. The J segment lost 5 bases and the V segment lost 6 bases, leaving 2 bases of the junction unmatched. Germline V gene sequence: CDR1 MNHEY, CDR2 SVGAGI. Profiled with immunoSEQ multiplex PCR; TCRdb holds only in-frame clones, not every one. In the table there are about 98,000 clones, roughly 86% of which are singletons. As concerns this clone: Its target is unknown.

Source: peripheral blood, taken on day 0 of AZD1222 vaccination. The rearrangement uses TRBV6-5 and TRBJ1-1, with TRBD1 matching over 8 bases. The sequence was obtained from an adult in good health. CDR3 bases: TGTGCCAGCAGGAACAGGGGGACTGAAGCTTTCTTT. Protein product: CASRNRGTEAFF.